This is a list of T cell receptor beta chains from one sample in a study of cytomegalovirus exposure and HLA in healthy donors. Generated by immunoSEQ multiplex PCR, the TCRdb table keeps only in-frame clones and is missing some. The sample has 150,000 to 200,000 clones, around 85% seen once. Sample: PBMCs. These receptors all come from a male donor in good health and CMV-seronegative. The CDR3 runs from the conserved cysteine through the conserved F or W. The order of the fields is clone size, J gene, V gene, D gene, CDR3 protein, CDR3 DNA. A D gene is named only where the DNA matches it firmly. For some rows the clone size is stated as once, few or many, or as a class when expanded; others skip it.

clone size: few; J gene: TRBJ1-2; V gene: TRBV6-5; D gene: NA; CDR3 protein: CASSYSQAGAYGYTF; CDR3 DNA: TGTGCCAGCAGTTACTCCCAGGCGGGGGCCTATGGCTACACCTTC
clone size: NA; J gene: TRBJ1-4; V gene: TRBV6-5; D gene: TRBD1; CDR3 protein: CASSSGTVNEKLFF; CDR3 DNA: TGTGCCAGCAGTTCCGGGACAGTTAATGAAAAACTGTTTTTT
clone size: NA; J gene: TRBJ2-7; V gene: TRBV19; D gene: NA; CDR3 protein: CASSWGDSSEQYF; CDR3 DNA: TGTGCCAGTTCCTGGGGGGACTCCTCCGAGCAGTACTTC
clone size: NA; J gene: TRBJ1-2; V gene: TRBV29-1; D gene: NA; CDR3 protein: CSGGQLNYGYTF; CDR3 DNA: TGCAGCGGAGGGCAGCTTAACTATGGCTACACCTTC
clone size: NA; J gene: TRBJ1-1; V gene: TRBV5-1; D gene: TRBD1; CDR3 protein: CASNQGSTGVTEAFF; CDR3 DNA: TGCGCCAGCAATCAGGGCTCAACAGGGGTTACTGAAGCTTTCTTT
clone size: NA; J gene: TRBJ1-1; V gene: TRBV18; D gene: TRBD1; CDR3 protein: CASSDRQGDTEAFF; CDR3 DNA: TGTGCCAGCTCCGATCGACAGGGGGACACTGAAGCTTTCTTT
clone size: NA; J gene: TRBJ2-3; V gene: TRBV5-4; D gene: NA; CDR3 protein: CASSLELRSTDTQYF; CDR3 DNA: TGTGCCAGCAGCTTAGAACTAAGAAGCACAGATACGCAGTATTTT
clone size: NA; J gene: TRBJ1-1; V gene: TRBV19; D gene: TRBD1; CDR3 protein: CASSPRTGGNTEAFF; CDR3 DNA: TGTGCCAGTAGTCCGCGTACAGGGGGGAACACTGAAGCTTTCTTT
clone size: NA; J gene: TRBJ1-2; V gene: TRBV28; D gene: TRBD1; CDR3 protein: CASSFFRTGPNYGYTF; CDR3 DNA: TGTGCCAGCAGTTTCTTCCGGACAGGCCCAAACTATGGCTACACCTTC
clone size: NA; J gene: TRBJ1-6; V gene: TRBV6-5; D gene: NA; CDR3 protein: CASRDTKNSPLHF; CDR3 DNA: TGTGCCAGCAGGGACACAAAGAATTCACCCCTCCACTTT
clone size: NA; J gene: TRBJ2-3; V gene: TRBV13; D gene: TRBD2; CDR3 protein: CASSPPEGTSGGTSTDTQYF; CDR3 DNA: TGTGCCAGCAGCCCCCCCGAGGGGACTAGCGGGGGCACTAGCACAGATACGCAGTATTTT
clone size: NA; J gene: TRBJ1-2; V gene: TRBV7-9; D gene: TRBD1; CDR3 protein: CASSLRTGGMDYGYTF; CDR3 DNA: TGTGCCAGCAGCCTAAGGACAGGCGGGATGGACTATGGCTACACCTTC
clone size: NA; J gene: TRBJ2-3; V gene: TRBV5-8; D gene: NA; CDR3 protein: CASSLFGVKDTQYF; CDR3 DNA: TGTGCCAGCAGCTTGTTCGGGGTCAAGGATACGCAGTATTTT
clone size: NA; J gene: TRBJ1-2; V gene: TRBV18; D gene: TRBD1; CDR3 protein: CASSPSGQGPFGYTF; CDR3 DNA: TGTGCCAGCTCACCCAGTGGACAGGGCCCCTTCGGCTACACCTTC
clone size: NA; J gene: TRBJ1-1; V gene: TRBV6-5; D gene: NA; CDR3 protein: CASRQGLVTEAFF; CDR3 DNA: TGTGCCAGCAGGCAGGGTTTGGTCACTGAAGCTTTCTTT
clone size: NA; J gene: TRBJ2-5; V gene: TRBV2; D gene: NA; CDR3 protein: CASRGLETQYF; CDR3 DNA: TGTGCCAGCAGGGGGCTTGAGACCCAGTACTTC
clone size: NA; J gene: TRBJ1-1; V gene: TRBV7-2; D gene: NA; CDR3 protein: CASSLAWQAEAFF; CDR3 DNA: TGTGCCAGCAGCTTAGCATGGCAGGCTGAAGCTTTCTTT
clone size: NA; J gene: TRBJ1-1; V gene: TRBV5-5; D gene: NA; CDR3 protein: CASTNTGTSAAFF; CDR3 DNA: TGTGCCAGCACGAATACAGGGACCTCCGCAGCTTTCTTT
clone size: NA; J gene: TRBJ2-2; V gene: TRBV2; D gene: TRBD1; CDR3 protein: CASKTGLTGELFF; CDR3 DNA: TGTGCCAGCAAGACAGGGTTGACCGGGGAGCTGTTTTTT
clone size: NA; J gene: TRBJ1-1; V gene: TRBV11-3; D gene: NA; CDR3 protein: CASSSSSAVEAFF; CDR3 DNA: TGTGCCAGCAGTAGCTCGTCGGCCGTTGAAGCTTTCTTT
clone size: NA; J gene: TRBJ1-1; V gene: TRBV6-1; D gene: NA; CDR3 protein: CASSVLGTTLNTEAFF; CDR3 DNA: TGTGCCAGCAGTGTCCTGGGGACAACGCTGAACACTGAAGCTTTCTTT
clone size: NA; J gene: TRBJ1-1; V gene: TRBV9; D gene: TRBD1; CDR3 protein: CASSSTGEPAFF; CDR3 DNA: TGTGCCAGCAGCTCCACAGGGGAGCCAGCTTTCTTT
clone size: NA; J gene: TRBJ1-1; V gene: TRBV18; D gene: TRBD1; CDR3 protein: CASSPRGEAEAFF; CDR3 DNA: TGTGCCAGCTCACCCAGGGGGGAAGCCGAAGCTTTCTTT
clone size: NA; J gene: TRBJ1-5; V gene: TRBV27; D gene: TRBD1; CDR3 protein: CASSLSRGTGANQPQHF; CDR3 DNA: TGTGCCAGCAGTTTATCTAGGGGGACAGGTGCCAATCAGCCCCAGCATTTT
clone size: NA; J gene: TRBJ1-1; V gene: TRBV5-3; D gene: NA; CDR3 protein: CARSFWPMNTEAFF; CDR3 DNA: TGTGCCAGAAGCTTTTGGCCCATGAACACTGAAGCTTTCTTT
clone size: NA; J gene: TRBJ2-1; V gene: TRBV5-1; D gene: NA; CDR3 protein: CASSPGVGIDNEQFF; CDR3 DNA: TGCGCCAGCAGCCCGGGGGTGGGTATAGACAATGAGCAGTTCTTC
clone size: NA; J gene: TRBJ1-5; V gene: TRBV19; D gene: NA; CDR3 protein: CASSGQRDSNQPQHF; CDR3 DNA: TGTGCCAGTAGTGGACAGCGAGATAGCAATCAGCCCCAGCATTTT
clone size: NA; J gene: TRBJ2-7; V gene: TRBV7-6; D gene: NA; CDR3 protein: CASSPNTGFNEQYF; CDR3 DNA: TGTGCCAGCAGCCCAAACACAGGGTTCAACGAGCAGTACTTC
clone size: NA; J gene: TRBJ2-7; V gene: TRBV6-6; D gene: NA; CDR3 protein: CASSYVLSTYEQYF; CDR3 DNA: TGTGCCAGCAGTTACGTGTTGAGTACCTACGAGCAGTACTTC
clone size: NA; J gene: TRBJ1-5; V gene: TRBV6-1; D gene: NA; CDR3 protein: CASSDVRDTLFSSNQPQHF; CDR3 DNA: TGTGCCAGCAGTGACGTCCGGGACACACTTTTCAGTAGCAATCAGCCCCAGCATTTT
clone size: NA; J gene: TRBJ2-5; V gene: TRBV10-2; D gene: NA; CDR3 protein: CASSVWPPETQYF; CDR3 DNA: TGCGCCAGCAGTGTTTGGCCACCTGAGACCCAGTACTTC
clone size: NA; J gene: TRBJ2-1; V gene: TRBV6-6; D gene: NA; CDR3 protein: CASSPRTASANEQFF; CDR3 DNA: TGTGCCAGCAGTCCACGGACAGCGTCTGCCAATGAGCAGTTCTTC
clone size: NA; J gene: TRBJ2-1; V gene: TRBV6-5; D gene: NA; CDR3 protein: CASSSFEGFGEQFF; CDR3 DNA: TGTGCCAGCAGTTCCTTTGAGGGATTCGGGGAGCAGTTCTTC
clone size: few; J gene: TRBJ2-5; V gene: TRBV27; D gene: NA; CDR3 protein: CASSPVAGTQYF; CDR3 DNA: TGTGCCAGCAGTCCCGTGGCTGGGACCCAGTACTTC
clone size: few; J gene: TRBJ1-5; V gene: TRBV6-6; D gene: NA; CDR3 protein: CASSGHVNQPQHF; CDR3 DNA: TGTGCCAGCAGTGGACACGTCAATCAGCCCCAGCATTTT
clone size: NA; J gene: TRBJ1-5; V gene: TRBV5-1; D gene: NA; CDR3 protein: CASSFGGNQPQHF; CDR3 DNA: TGCGCCAGCAGCTTCGGCGGAAATCAGCCCCAGCATTTT
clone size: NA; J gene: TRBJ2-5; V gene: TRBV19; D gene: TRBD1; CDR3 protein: CASSRGQQETQYF; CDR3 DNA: TGTGCCAGTAGTAGGGGACAGCAAGAGACCCAGTACTTC
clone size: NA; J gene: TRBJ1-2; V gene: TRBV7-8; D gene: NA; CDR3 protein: CASSFSGYGYTF; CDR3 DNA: TGTGCCAGCAGCTTCTCGGGCTATGGCTACACCTTC
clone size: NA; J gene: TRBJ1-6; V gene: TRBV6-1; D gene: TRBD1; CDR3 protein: CASSVLTGSNSPLHF; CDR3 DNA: TGTGCCAGCAGTGTCCTGACAGGGTCGAATTCACCCCTCCACTTT
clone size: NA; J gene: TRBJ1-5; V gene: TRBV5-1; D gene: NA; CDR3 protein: CASSAGGVDQPQHF; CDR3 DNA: TGCGCCAGCAGCGCCGGGGGGGTCGATCAGCCCCAGCATTTT
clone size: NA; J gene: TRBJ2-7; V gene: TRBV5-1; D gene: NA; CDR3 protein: CASSRGSVEQYF; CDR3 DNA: TGCGCCAGCAGCCGCGGTTCTGTCGAGCAGTACTTC
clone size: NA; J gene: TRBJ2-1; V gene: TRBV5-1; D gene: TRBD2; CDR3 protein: CASTWTSGGISYNEQFF; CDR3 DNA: TGCGCCAGCACCTGGACTAGCGGGGGGATTTCCTACAATGAGCAGTTCTTC
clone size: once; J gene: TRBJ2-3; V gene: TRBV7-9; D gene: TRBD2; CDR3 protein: CASSLVPTLAGPDTQYF; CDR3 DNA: TGTGCCAGCAGCTTAGTGCCCACACTAGCGGGTCCGGATACGCAGTATTTT
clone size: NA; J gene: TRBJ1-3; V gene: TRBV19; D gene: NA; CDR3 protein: CASSPLGGTSSGNTIYF; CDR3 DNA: TGTGCCAGTAGTCCATTAGGAGGGACGTCCTCTGGAAACACCATATATTTT
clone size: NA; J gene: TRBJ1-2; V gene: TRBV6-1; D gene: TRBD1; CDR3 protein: CASSESTGTGGWGYTF; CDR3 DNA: TGTGCCAGCAGTGAATCTACGGGGACAGGGGGTTGGGGCTACACCTTC
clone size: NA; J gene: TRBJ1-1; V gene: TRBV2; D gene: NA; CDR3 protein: CASSPPEFGTEAFF; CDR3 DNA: TGTGCCAGCAGCCCCCCCGAGTTTGGCACTGAAGCTTTCTTT
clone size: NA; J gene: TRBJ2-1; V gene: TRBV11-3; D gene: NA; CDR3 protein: CASSLNGLYNEQFF; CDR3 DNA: TGTGCCAGCAGCTTAAACGGACTCTACAATGAGCAGTTCTTC
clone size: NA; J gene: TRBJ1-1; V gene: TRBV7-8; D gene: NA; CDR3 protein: CASSLAEANTEAFF; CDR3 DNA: TGTGCCAGCAGCTTAGCGGAGGCAAACACTGAAGCTTTCTTT
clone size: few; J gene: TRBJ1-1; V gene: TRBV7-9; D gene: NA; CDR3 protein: CASSSQIMNTEAFF; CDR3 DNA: TGTGCCAGCAGCTCACAGATCATGAACACTGAAGCTTTCTTT
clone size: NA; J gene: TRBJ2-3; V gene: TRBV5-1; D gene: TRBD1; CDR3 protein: CASSSNSGGGGDTQYF; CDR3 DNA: TGCGCCAGCAGCTCCAACTCAGGGGGCGGCGGAGATACGCAGTATTTT